Listed here is a single T cell receptor beta chain. This sample is drawn from a study of blood T cell repertoires in COVID-19. Trimming pared 0 bases from V and 4 bases from J, leaving 14 bases between. The CDR3 has 15 residues. Per the germline V gene, CDR1 is SGHRS and CDR2 is YFSETQ. The method was immunoSEQ multiplex PCR; TCRdb's version includes in-frame clones alone and lacks a portion of them. The sample shows fewer than 450,000 clones, around 86% of them seen only once. J is TRBJ2-7 and V is TRBV5-1; weak D call: TRBD1 (5 bases). The TCR originated in a woman aged 45-65 years with COVID-19, enrolled during active disease. Sequencing was performed on peripheral blood. Written as DNA, the CDR3 is TGCGCCAGCAGCTTGGAAGGGGCCAGCGCGTACGAGCAGTACTTC. It translates to CASSLEGASAYEQYF.